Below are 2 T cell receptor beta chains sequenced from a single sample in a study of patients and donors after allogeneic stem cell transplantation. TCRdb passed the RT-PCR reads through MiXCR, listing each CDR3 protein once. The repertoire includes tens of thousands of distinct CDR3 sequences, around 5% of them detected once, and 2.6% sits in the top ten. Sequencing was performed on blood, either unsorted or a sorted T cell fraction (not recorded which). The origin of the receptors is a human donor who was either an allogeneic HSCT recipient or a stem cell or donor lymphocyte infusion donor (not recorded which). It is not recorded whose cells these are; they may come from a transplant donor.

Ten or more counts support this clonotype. DNA for the CDR3: TGCGCCAGCAGCGACGGTTCAGATACGCAGTATTTT. Its translation: CASSDGSDTQYF. The J gene is TRBJ2-3, the V gene TRBV5-1; D gene uncertain. Germline V CDR1 and CDR2: SGHRS, YFSETQ. V lost 4 bases and J lost 4, with 7 bases in between. This CDR3 comprises 12 residues. Together with reference TRBV5-1 and TRBJ2-3, the CDR3 gives the full variable domain: KAGVTQTPRYLIKTRGQQVTLSCSPISGHRSVSWYQQTPGQGLQFLFEYFSETQRNKGNFPGRFSGRQFSNSRSEMNVSTLELGDSALYLCASSDGSDTQYFGPGTRLTVL.

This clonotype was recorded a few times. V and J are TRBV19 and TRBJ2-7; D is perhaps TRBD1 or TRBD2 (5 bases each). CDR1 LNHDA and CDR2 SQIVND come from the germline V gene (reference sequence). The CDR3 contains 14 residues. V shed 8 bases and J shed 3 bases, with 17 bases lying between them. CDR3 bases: TGTGCCAGTTCTGACCCCGGGACGTACTACGAGCAGTACTTC. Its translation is CASSDPGTYYEQYF.